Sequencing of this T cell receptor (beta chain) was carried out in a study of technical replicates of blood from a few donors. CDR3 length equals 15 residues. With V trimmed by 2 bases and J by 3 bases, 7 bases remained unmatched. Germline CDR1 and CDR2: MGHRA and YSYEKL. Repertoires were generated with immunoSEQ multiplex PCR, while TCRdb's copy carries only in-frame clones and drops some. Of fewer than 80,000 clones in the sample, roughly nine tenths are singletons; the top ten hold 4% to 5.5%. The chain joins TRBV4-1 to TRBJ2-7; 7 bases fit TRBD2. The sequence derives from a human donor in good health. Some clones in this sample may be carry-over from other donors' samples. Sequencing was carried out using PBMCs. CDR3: CASSQTGAGYYEQYF. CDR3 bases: TGCGCCAGCAGCCAAACCGGAGCGGGGTACTACGAGCAGTACTTC.